This T cell receptor (beta chain) was documented in a study of identical twins (dated by TCRdb to 2016 to 2018). Context from the whole study: To test whether fetal clonotypes persist, the study used deep sequencing on TCR alpha and beta repertoires from monozygotic twins, unrelated adults of various ages, and cord blood. To rule out contamination, replicate twin experiments were performed at different times with different library preparation protocols.

Results the study describes overall, beyond this receptor: Zero-insertion analyses could be partly confounded by invariant T cells such as MAIT and iNKT, although diverse VJ usage argued against such confounding for most clonotypes. Fewer insertions were carried by abundant cord blood beta clonotypes; a weaker similar trend was observed in young adult naive repertoires, while no such trend was observed in memory repertoires. A weaker excess of twin sharing was found in beta out-of-frame sequences because the signal-to-noise ratio was lowered by fewer shared sequences. Out-of-frame TCR alpha sequences shared between twins showed an excess of low generation-probability sequences compared with coincidental sharing between unrelated individuals. In monozygotic twins, recombination models systematically underestimated out-of-frame TCR alpha sharing, but the models matched the sharing seen between unrelated individuals. Conclusions relied on cross-sectional statistical analysis, since the same donors could not be followed over many years.

Libraries were built with 5' RACE. The sample was run on an Illumina HiSeq 2000. A universal primer binding site was added through template switching, and the final cDNA carried a unique molecular identifier so that TCR cDNA molecules could be counted accurately. First-strand cDNA for TCR alpha and beta chains was synthesized from specific primers in the conserved constant-segment region. Each cDNA library was double barcoded, with a SMART-Mk sample barcode plus Illumina barcodes, to control for contamination. TruSeq adapter sequences and Illumina sample barcodes were added in two successive PCR steps. TCR alpha and beta cDNA libraries were sequenced on the Illumina HiSeq platform with custom primers. The study's own analysis went as follows. MiGEC processed the raw reads to extract unique molecular identifiers, while MiXCR was used to determine the CDR3 positions. For each individual, recombination models were inferred using an EM algorithm with the repgenHMM and IGoR tools. Shared clonotypes were analyzed with the tcR package in R, and sharing was normalized by the product of cloneset sizes. To study raw recombination free of thymic and clonal selection effects, out-of-frame nonproductive sequences were analyzed. TCRdb itself trimmed the public reads at Q25 with fastp, ran MiXCR and retained productive beta chains. Identical CDR3 protein sequences are pooled into one entry, listed with their most common genes and DNA. TCRdb's processing, not the authors', yielded these V and J calls. The sample records 690,000 or so distinct CDR3 sequences, roughly 8% of which are singletons. The top ten hold about 0.98% of the sample.

Many counts were recorded for this clonotype. Its antigen target is currently unknown. Nothing much larger sits one base from this clone, and base qualities are not available. Between the V and J ends, shortened by 5 bases and 0 bases respectively, the junction contains 14 bases. The CDR3 runs 14 amino acids, cysteine and phenylalanine included. Only the CDR3 DNA is retained, 42 bases long and in frame from the first base. CDR1 and CDR2 were assigned from the germline V gene (reference sequence) as DFQATT and SNEGSKA. Only healthy Caucasian donors were included. Three pairs of female monozygotic twins, all aged about 18 to 29 years, were included in the twin cohort. Peripheral blood mononuclear cells were used as the source from which RNA for TCR libraries was isolated. The data were also submitted as part of a second study, on yellow fever vaccine responses in identical twins. From the second report: The T cell response to vaccination in identical twins was reported by the authors to appear partly convergent and partly personalized. In identical twins, the study followed T cell clones that responded to the vaccine with precision.

The chain is assembled from TRBV20-1 and TRBJ2-7, with no reliable assignment of the D segment. This clonotype originated in a young woman in good health. The sequenced sample consisted of PBMCs. CDR3 protein: CSASGLLSSYEQYF. In nucleotide form, the sequence is TGCAGTGCTTCCGGGCTCCTAAGCTCCTACGAGCAGTACTTC.